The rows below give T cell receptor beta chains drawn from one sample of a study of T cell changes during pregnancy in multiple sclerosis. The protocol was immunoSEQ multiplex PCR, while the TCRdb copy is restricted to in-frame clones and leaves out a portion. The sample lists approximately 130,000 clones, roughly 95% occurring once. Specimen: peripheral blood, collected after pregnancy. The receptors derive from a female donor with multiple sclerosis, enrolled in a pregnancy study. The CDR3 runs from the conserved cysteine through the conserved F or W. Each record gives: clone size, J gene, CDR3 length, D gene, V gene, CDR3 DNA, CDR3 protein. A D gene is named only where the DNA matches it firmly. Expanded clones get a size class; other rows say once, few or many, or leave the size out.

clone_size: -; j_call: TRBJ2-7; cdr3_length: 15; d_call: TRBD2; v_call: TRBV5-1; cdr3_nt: TGCGCCAGCAGCGCCGGGACTAGCGGCCCCTACGAGCAGTACTTC; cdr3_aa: CASSAGTSGPYEQYF
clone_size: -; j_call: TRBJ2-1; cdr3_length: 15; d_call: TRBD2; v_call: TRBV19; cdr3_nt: TGTGCCAGTAGTATAGTTAGCGGGAGGTGGAATGAGCAGTTCTTC; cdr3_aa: CASSIVSGRWNEQFF
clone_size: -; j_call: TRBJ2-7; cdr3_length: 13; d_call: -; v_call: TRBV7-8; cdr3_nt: TGTGCCAGCAGCCCAGGGCAGTTCTACGAGCAGTACTTC; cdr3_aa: CASSPGQFYEQYF
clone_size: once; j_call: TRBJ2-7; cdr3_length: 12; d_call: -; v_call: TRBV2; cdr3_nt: TGTGCCAGCAGCGCGAGAGGGAACGAGCAGTACTTC; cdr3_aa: CASSARGNEQYF
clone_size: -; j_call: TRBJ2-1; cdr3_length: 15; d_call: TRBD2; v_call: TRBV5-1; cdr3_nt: TGCGCCAGCAGCTGGGGACTAGCGGGTTACAATGAGCAGTTCTTC; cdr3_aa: CASSWGLAGYNEQFF
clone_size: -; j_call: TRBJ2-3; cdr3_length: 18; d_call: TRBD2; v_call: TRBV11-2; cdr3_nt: TGTGCCAGCAGCTTATGGGCCGTAGCGGGAGTCAGCACAGATACGCAGTATTTT; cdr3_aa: CASSLWAVAGVSTDTQYF
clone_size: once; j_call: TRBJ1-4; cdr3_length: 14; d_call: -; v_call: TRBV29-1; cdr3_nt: TGCAGCGTTGGGGTTGGGGGGAACAATGAAAAACTGTTTTTT; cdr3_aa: CSVGVGGNNEKLFF
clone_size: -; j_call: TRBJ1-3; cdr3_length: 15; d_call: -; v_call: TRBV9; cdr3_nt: TGTGCCAGCAGCCCCCCGTGGAGCTCTGGAAACACCATATATTTT; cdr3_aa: CASSPPWSSGNTIYF
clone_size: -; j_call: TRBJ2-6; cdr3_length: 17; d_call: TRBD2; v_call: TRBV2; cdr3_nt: TGTGCCAGCAGTGAATTGGGGGGGACCTCTGGGGCCAACGTCCTGACTTTC; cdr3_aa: CASSELGGTSGANVLTF
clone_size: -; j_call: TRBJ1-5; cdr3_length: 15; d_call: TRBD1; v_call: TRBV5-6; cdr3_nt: TGTGCCAGCAGCTTCTGGGACAGGCAAAATCAGCCCCAGCATTTT; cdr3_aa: CASSFWDRQNQPQHF
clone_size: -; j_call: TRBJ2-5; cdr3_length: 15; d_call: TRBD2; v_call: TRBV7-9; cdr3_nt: TGTGCCAGCAGGGGGAAGAGACTAGCGGAAGAGACCCAGTACTTC; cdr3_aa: CASRGKRLAEETQYF
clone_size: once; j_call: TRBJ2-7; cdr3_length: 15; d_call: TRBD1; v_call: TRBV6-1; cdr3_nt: TGTGCCAGCAGCCTAGGGACAGGGGGCTTATACGAGCAGTACTTC; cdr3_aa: CASSLGTGGLYEQYF
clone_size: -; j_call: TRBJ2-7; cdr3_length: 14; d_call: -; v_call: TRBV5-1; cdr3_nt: TGCGCCAGCAGCAAGGACAGCCACCGCTACGAGCAGTACTTC; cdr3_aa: CASSKDSHRYEQYF
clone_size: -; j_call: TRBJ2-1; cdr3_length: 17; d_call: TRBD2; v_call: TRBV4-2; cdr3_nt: TGTGCCAGCAGCCAAGGCCCTCTAGCGGGAGGCTCGGATGAGCAGTTCTTC; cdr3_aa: CASSQGPLAGGSDEQFF
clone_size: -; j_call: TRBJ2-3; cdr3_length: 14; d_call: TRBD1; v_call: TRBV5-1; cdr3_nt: TGCGCCAGCAGCAGGGGACAGGTCGCCTATACGCAGTATTTT; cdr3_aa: CASSRGQVAYTQYF
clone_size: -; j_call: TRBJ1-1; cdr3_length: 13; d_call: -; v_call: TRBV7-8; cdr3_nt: TGTGCCAGCAGCTTAGTCTCGTACACTGAAGCTTTCTTT; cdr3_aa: CASSLVSYTEAFF
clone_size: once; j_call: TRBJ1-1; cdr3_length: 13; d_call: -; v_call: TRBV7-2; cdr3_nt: TGTGCCAGCAGCTTAGTCGCAGGAACTGAAGCTTTCTTT; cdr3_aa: CASSLVAGTEAFF
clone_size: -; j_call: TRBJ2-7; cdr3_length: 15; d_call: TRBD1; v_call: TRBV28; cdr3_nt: TGTGCCAGCAGTTTAGGGACAGGGGGCTTGGACGAGCAGTACTTC; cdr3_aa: CASSLGTGGLDEQYF
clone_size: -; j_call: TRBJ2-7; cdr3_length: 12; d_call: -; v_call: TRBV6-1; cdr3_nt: TGTGCCAGCACTGTAGGGGGACTAGAGCAGTACTTC; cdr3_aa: CASTVGGLEQYF
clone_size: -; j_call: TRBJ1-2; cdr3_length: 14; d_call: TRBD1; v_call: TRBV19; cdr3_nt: TGTGCCAGTAGTCACAGGGGAACTAACTATGGCTACACCTTC; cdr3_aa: CASSHRGTNYGYTF
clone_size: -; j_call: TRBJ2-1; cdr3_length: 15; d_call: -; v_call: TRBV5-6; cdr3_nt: TGTGCCAGCAGCTTCGAGGCGTACTCCTACAATGAGCAGTTCTTC; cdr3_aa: CASSFEAYSYNEQFF
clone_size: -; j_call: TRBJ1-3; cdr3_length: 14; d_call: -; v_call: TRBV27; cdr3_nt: TGTGCCAGCAGTTTCGGGGGGCCGGGAAACACCATATATTTT; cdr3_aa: CASSFGGPGNTIYF
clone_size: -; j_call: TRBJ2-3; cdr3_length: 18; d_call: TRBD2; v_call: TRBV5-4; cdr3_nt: TGTGCCAGCAGCTCGAGGACTAGCGGGAGTATTGGCACAGATACGCAGTATTTT; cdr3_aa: CASSSRTSGSIGTDTQYF
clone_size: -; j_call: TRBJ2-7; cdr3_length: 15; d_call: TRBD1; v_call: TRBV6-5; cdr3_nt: TGTGCCAGCAGCCCCCGGGACAGGGTCTCCTACGAGCAGTACTTC; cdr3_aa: CASSPRDRVSYEQYF
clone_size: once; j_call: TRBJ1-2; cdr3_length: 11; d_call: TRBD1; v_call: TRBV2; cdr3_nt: TGTGCCAGCTCGACAGGGGCTGGCTACACCTTC; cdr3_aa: CASSTGAGYTF
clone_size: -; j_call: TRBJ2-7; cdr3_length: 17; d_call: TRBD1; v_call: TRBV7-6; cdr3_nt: TGTGCCAGCAGCTTAGGGGACAGGGGCGTTATATCCTACGAGCAGTACTTC; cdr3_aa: CASSLGDRGVISYEQYF
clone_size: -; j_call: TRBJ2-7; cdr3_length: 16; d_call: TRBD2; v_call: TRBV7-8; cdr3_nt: TGTGCCAGCAGCTTAGCGGGGGGGATGAGGGCCTACGAGCAGTACTTC; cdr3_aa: CASSLAGGMRAYEQYF
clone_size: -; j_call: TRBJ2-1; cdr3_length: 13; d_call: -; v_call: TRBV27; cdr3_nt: TGTGCCAGCAGGGGGGGAGTCGTGGGTGAGCAGTTCTTC; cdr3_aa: CASRGGVVGEQFF
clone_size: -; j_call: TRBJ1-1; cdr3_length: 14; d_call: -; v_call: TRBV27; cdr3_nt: TGTGCCAGCAGTTTAGGGGTTGGGGGGACTGAAGCTTTCTTT; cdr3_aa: CASSLGVGGTEAFF